Only a few counts were recorded for the clone carrying this T cell receptor (beta chain). The antigen is undetermined. The data are from a study of regulatory T cells in long-lasting Graves disease. The sample's time point: newly diagnosed GD, antithyroid drugs for less than 3 months. Researchers made the TCR library from RNA that was extracted from PBMCs. Graves' disease diagnosis used American Thyroid Association guidelines. This CDR3 has 17 residues. The germline gives CDR1 SGHRS, CDR2 YFSETQ. Trimming stripped 0 bases from V and 0 bases from J, with 13 bases between. CDR3 regions were amplified by Arm-PCR using iRepertoire HTBI primers to build TCR beta libraries. One entry per CDR3 protein results from TCRdb running MiXCR on the multiplex PCR reads. The data contain over 400,000 distinct CDR3 sequences, less than 15% of them singletons. Broader study findings: Gene preferences differed: TRBV28, TRBJ1-2, TRBJ2-5 in persistent cases. Persistent Graves' patients showed a TCR diversity that was lower than that of newly diagnosed ones.

This sample was shared with a second study, whose subject was T cells in Graves' hyperthyroidism and ophthalmopathy. That source notes: A first-round RT-PCR of the TCR CDR3 used the HTBI primer set.

The source is a woman aged 45-65 years with Graves disease. This chain connects TRBV5-1 to TRBJ1-3; no clear D. Sequenced here: peripheral blood mononuclear cells (PBMCs), sampled at new diagnosis, from a patient treated with antithyroid drugs. The CDR3 region is CASSLGSGIGSGNTIYF. CDR3 nucleotides: TGCGCCAGCAGCTTGGGATCCGGGATAGGCTCTGGAAACACCATATATTTT.